The 11 T cell receptor beta chains below were found in one sample sequenced in a study of metastatic and nonmetastatic thyroid tumors. TCRdb reassembled clones from the PCR reads with MiXCR. The data contain some 18,000 clones, approximately 22% of them singletons. Every patient was untreated before thyroid surgery. Sequenced sample: tumor tissue. Every receptor here comes from a male donor with papillary thyroid cancer or a benign thyroid nodule (not recorded which). Some clones in this sample may be carry-over from other donors' samples.

The table lists this clone with many counts. The V and J genes are TRBV28 and TRBJ2-2, with 8 bases that match TRBD1. The junction had 8 bases not matched to a gene; V was cut back by 7 bases and J by 7 bases. Per the germline V gene, CDR1 is MDHEN and CDR2 is SYDVKM. The CDR3 has 14 residues. This CDR3 is CASNNRGVGGELFF. The CDR3 DNA reads TGTGCCAGCAATAACAGGGGGGTTGGCGGGGAGCTGTTTTTT.

This clone is categorized as medium-sized. J is TRBJ2-1 and V is TRBV6-6; D possibly corresponds to TRBD2 (5 bases). The germline V gene encodes CDR1 MNHNY and CDR2 SVGAGI (reference sequence). CDR3 length: 18 residues. The V end lost 0 bases, the J end lost 0 bases, and 15 bases lay between the germline ends. The CDR3 DNA reads TGTGCCAGCAGTTACTCCTTCAATACTGGGAGCTCCTACAATGAGCAGTTCTTC. Its translation: CASSYSFNTGSSYNEQFF.

Many counts were recorded for this clone. The V call is TRBV6-2 or TRBV6-3, the J call TRBJ2-1; D is perhaps TRBD2 (6 bases). Germline lookup yields CDR1 MNHEY and CDR2 SVGEGT. Trimming pared 0 bases from V and 7 bases from J, leaving 10 bases between. CDR3 length: 14 residues. DNA of the CDR3: TGTGCCAGCAGTTACTCCGGGAGTCATAATGAGCAGTTCTTC. The encoded protein is CASSYSGSHNEQFF.

This clone was seen many times. The gene calls are TRBV4-2 and TRBJ2-3, with D perhaps matching TRBD1 or TRBD2 (6 bases each). Germline assignment: CDR1 LGHNA and CDR2 YNFKEQ. V was cut by 1 base and J by 3 bases, with 20 bases left in between. The CDR3 is 18 amino acids. The CDR3 sequence: CASSQVTGGHGLTDTQYF. The CDR3 DNA sequence: TGTGCCAGCAGCCAAGTGACCGGGGGCCATGGGTTAACAGATACGCAGTATTTT.

In its sample, this clone ranks as medium-sized (0.01 to 0.1%). The chain links TRBV6-5 to TRBJ2-7; the D gene is possibly TRBD2 (5 bases). The CDR3 sequence is 13 residues long. The germline gives CDR1 MNHEY, CDR2 SVGAGI. V was cut by 0 bases and J by 5 bases, with 8 bases left in between. The CDR3: CASSYSWGDEQYF. CDR3 sequence (DNA): TGTGCCAGCAGTTACTCGTGGGGAGACGAGCAGTACTTC.

The V and J genes are TRBV6-1 and TRBJ2-1; perhaps TRBD2 as D (6 bases). From germline, CDR1 is MNHNS and CDR2 SASEGT. The length of the CDR3 is 17 residues. The V gene lost 3 bases and the J gene lost 0 bases, with 15 bases spanning the gap. CDR3 bases: TGTGCCAGCAGTGAGCACATACTAGCAAGCTCCTACAATGAGCAGTTCTTC. This gives the protein CASSEHILASSYNEQFF.

This clone was seen at least ten times. This chain joins TRBV6-1 and TRBJ2-2, with D hard to call. CDR1 is MNHNS and CDR2 is SASEGT in the germline V gene. The V end was cut by 6 bases, the J end by 1 base, with 0 bases between. The CDR3 loop spans 11 amino acids. For the CDR3, the DNA is TGTGCCAGCAGGAACACCGGGGAGCTGTTTTTT. It specifies CASRNTGELFF.

The chain recombines TRBV20-1 with TRBJ1-2, with 8 bases fitting TRBD1. Germline CDR1 is DFQATT and CDR2 is SNEGSKA (reference sequence). V trimming: 6 bases; J trimming: 6 bases; junction bases outside the gene matches: 12. The CDR3 extends over 14 amino acids. The DNA of the CDR3 is TGCAGTGCAAGAAGTAGACAGGGGCTGGATGGCTACACCTTC. Residues: CSARSRQGLDGYTF.

The chain combines TRBV4-2 with TRBJ1-2, with D tentatively TRBD1 (6 bases). Germline-derived CDR1 and CDR2 are LGHNA and YNFKEQ. Trimming shortened V by 10 bases and J by 3 bases, and 18 bases separated the two germline ends. The CDR3 loop spans 14 amino acids. CDR3 in amino acids: CANIQGGSDYGYTF. CDR3 in DNA: TGTGCCAACATCCAAGGGGGGTCAGACTATGGCTACACCTTC.

This rearrangement joins TRBV13 to TRBJ2-7; D tentatively fits TRBD1 or TRBD2 (5 bases each). The CDR3 contains 14 residues. Trimming removed 5 bases at V and 7 bases at J, with 18 bases between. In germline, CDR1 is PRHDT, CDR2 FYEKMQ (reference sequence). CDR3 bases: TGTGCCAGCAGCCAGGGACCTAGGGGCTATGAGCAGTACTTC. Its translation: CASSQGPRGYEQYF.

Many counts were recorded for this clone. Other DNA sequences within the sample encode an identical CDR3. The chain joins TRBV9 to TRBJ1-1, with D unclear. Germline V CDR1 and CDR2: SGDLS, YYNGEE. Deletions cut 0 bases from V and 1 base from J, with 7 bases between. This CDR3 region has 14 residues. The CDR3 protein is CASSVEGGNTEAFF. The CDR3 DNA reads TGTGCCAGCAGCGTAGAGGGCGGGAACACTGAAGCTTTCTTT.